This T cell receptor (beta chain) is from a study of T cell responses to AZD1222 COVID-19 vaccine. Study outcomes and limitations: Clonal diversity was possibly underestimated, and the donors were mostly white British, with more females.

TCRdb keeps only in-frame clones here, not all; method: immunoSEQ multiplex PCR. The sample carries some 150,000 clones, about 92% recorded once. In the case of this clone: Its matching antigen is unknown.

The source is an adult in good health. Specimen: peripheral blood, collected on day 0 of AZD1222 vaccination.

The CDR3 coding sequence is TGTGCCAGCAGTTTGGTCTTTGAAAAACTGTTTTTT. This translates into CASSLVFEKLFF. The J gene is TRBJ1-4, the V gene TRBV27; no clear D. Germline loops: CDR1 MNHEY, CDR2 SMNVEV (reference sequence). This CDR3 comprises 12 residues. V was clipped by 3 bases and J by 7 bases, with 6 bases between them.